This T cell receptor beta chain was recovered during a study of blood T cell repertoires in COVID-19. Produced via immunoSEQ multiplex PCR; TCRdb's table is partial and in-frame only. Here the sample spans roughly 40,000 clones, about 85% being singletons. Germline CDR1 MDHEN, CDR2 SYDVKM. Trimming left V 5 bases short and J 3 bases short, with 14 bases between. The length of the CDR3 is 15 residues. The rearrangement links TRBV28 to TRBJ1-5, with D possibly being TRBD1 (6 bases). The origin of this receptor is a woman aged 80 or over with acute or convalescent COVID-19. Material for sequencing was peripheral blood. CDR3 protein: CASSSPGHLNQPQHF. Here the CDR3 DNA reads TGTGCCAGCAGTAGCCCGGGACATCTCAATCAGCCCCAGCATTTT.